This T cell receptor (beta chain) was retrieved from a study of cytomegalovirus exposure and HLA in healthy donors (dated 2017 in TCRdb). As for the study more broadly: According to an earlier analysis of a few hundred of the donors, roughly 180 million T cells yielded roughly 110 million unique TCR beta sequences and around 300 Gb of sequence data. A later genetic analysis used genome-wide SNP genotypes for about three fifths of the 666 donors, treating that subset as a discovery cohort. Besides the first cohort of about 730 subjects, a separate validation cohort made up of about 120 different subjects was used. To predict cytomegalovirus infection status, the study brought together high-throughput TCR immunosequencing, statistical association of individual TCRs with disease status, and machine learning. The aim of the study was to test whether cataloging public T cell receptors could identify signatures of past pathogen exposure. The study profiled the T cell repertoires of under 850 subjects by immunosequencing and related them to cytomegalovirus serostatus. Among some 410 genotyped donors of the cohort, an average of around 220,000 unique TCR beta nucleotide sequences was sequenced per donor, of which about 18% were non-productive. A handful of DR-DQ haplotypes were handled as single units for association and clustering because linkage in the cohort was strong. HLA typing covered class I and class II loci at four-digit resolution. All discovery cohort repertoires had been generated on a single sequencing platform. Rather than drawing on any new phenotypic data, the later analysis identified candidate immune exposures from TCR beta sequences and the way those sequences occurred across donors. The number of donors typed differed by locus, with about 629-630 for A, B, C, DRB1 and DQB1, roughly 550 for DQA1, about 610 for DPA1, and around 450 for DPB1. Donor age, sex, ethnicity and CMV serostatus were collected together with the repertoire data. To study patterns of TCR occurrence, a later analysis re-analyzed previously published TCR beta repertoires from 666 donors and added high-resolution HLA genotyping. An earlier analysis of around 540 of the donors applied high-throughput TCR beta sequencing to assess whether each TCR beta V gene segment acted as functional or pseudogenic. Of the roughly 400 genotyped donors, approximately 83% fell in the genetic ancestry cluster associated with self-reported Caucasian donors. An early release that covered 640 HLA-typed donors contained approximately 300 gigabases of sequencing data and 80 million or so unique TCR sequences.

The full study reports these points: Linkage disequilibrium might explain the correlated functional status among segregating V segments, but an unknown experimental factor could not be excluded. A later analysis reported that several top co-occurrence clusters appeared linked to parvovirus B19, influenza, CMV and Epstein-Barr virus. Broadly in line with IMGT annotations, most TCR beta V segments showed up in productive rearrangements about 90% or about 30% of the time in an earlier analysis of several hundred of the donors. This cohort had only TCR beta chains sequenced, and the lack of alpha or paired-chain data limited which features could be detected. According to a later analysis, TCR association rates differed among HLA loci, with DRB1 alleles showing the most associated TCRs and HLA-C alleles showing the fewest. Specific HLA alleles were associated with 16,951 TCR beta sequences at a false discovery rate of 0.05 in a later analysis. Because counts were too low, roughly 18 rarely observed V segments, including chromosome 9 orphons, were left out of the earlier analysis of a few hundred of the donors. The study gave a list of 150 to 200 TCR beta chains associated with cytomegalovirus. V-gene and J-gene trimming of TCR beta chains was associated with a missense DCLRE1C variant in a later genetic analysis, and the association was replicated in an independent cohort. In a later analysis, HLA-associated TCR beta chains were found to be more clonally expanded and to have lower generation probabilities than equally common non-associated chains. In a later genetic analysis, fewer N-insertions in productive TCRs were reported among donors in an Asian-associated ancestry cluster than the roughly 700-donor mean. Roughly uniform sequencing depth across donors was assumed in presence/absence analyses, although this assumption may not hold. When HLA alleles, especially DR and DQ, strongly co-occurred, TCR associations were difficult to assign to individual alleles. In both the original and validation cohorts, the classifier was reported to diagnose cytomegalovirus status with high specificity and sensitivity. Across donors, most TCR sequences were observed very rarely, whereas some public TCRs were present in many individuals. Some IMGT-functional V segments, including TRBV6-2 and TRBV6-3, could not be told apart with the 87-base-pair reads, so those segments were excluded. CMV serostatus was the only immune exposure information available for the cohort. The sequencing pipeline was judged likely to have produced a cluster of highly shared sequence variants as a technical artifact. The authors suggested that the approach could potentially be generalized to other disease states and immunological phenotypes. A further reported finding was that TCR beta sequences accurately predicted the HLA-A and HLA-B alleles for most subjects in the first cohort. A few of the identified cytomegalovirus-associated TCR beta chains were confirmed in vitro to be specific for cytomegalovirus antigens. In a later analysis, most CMV-associated TCR beta chains were found to appear HLA-restricted, with HLA associations seemingly driven largely by CMV exposure. Because HLA typing was missing for some donors at each locus, association tests included only the typed subset.

Concerning this clone: Its antigen has not been determined. The sample holds other DNA sequences that translate to the same CDR3.

There are 14 amino acids in the CDR3, from cysteine to phenylalanine inclusive. Only CDR3 DNA is held: 42 bases, read in frame from base 1. The germline V gene (reference sequence) yields LNHDA for CDR1 and SQIVND for CDR2. Trimmed from V: 5 bases; trimmed from J: 4 bases; junction bases lacking a gene match: 2. The library was built by means of the immunoSEQ multiplex PCR assay. The multiplex PCR relied on a mix of 60 forward primers for TCR Vbeta segments and 13 reverse primers for TCR Jbeta segments. The CDR3 region of rearranged TCR beta genes was amplified from genomic DNA by a multiplex PCR assay. The Illumina HiSeq System was used to sequence the amplified TCR beta libraries as 87-base-pair reads. As for the original processing: A later analysis tallied roughly 80 million unique TCR beta chains across the 666 repertoires, and approximately 11 million of those chains were shared by two or more donors. Raw reads were error-corrected and collapsed into unique sequences with a nearest-neighbor algorithm that merged closely related sequences to remove PCR and sequencing errors. CDR3 sequences were aligned to IMGT reference sequences to assign V, D and J gene segments. For a sequence to be retained, a match of at least six nucleotides was required to both a V gene segment and a J gene segment. A rearrangement was called productive if the CDR3 had no stop codons and remained in frame with V and J, and every other rearrangement was called non-productive. Following IMGT convention, CDR3 was defined as the stretch from the second conserved V-encoded cysteine to the conserved J-encoded phenylalanine. Sequences without an unambiguous match to a single V gene segment were excluded from the earlier analysis of about 600 of the donors. In an earlier analysis of approximately 590 of the donors, a V segment was called functional when productive rearrangements were above 56.7%, and segregating when the standard deviation between donors exceeded 5%. A statistical classification framework was built to diagnose cytomegalovirus status from the catalog of TCR beta chain sequences. V and J gene assignment, in a later analysis, came from comparing TCR nucleotide sequences with IMGT/GENE-DB human TR gene sequences. A later analysis assigned CDR3 sequences and most-parsimonious VDJ recombination scenarios with the TCRdist pipeline. In a later analysis, each TCR beta chain was defined by its CDR3 amino acid sequence together with its V-gene family, and reads without a unique V-gene family were excluded. A later analysis removed 450 to 600 highly shared, low-generation-probability nucleotide sequences to deal with suspected cross-contamination and a sequencing artifact. For each public chain, a later analysis derived a clonal expansion index from normalized ranks of inferred template counts within each repertoire. In a later analysis, generation probabilities were computed using a VDJ recombination model fitted to out-of-frame rearrangements, and the results were checked against IGoR. Hypergeometric tests were used in a later analysis to score TCR-TCR, TCR-HLA and TCR-CMV co-occurrence, with a repertoire-size bias correction applied to the TCR pairs. To estimate false discovery rates, a later analysis permuted the HLA or CMV assignments 20 times. In a later analysis, co-occurring TCRs were grouped with DBSCAN, and TCRdist sequence similarity was added when clustering was performed within HLA-allele-positive subsets. Repertoires with fewer than 30,000 or more than 120,000 public chains were left out of co-occurrence clustering, as were several repertoires with anomalous nucleotide sharing. This is the immuneACCESS table as TCRdb keeps it, with only in-frame sequences that have V and J called. A part of the clones is gone; compared with another copy, unresolved V genes explain less than half, and the rest is unexplained. V and J calls and clone size come straight from that table; D and trimming were deduced from the DNA. This sample's table has entries for some 130,000 clones. The biggest ten clones account for around 1.6% of the sample.

In total, approximately 690 healthy bone marrow donors made up the cohort. Cohort members were all nominally healthy when sampled, although unrecorded immune exposures were likely present. The donor tested CMV seropositive and was one of the 289 seropositive cohort members. A peripheral blood sample was provided by each donor, and peripheral blood mononuclear cells were used for TCR beta sequencing. Genomic DNA was extracted from the blood cell samples with the Qiagen DNeasy Blood Extraction Kit. Sequenced material: PBMCs. This TCR was recovered from a woman in her thirties or forties in good health and CMV-seropositive. The chain joins TRBV19 to TRBJ2-2, with 9 central nucleotides matching TRBD1. The CDR3 region: CASSVQGATGELFF. The nucleotide sequence reads TGTGCCAGTAGTGTACAGGGGGCCACCGGGGAGCTGTTTTTT. The full variable domain, with segments outside the CDR3 supplied by the reference TRBV19 and TRBJ2-2 proteins, appears as DGGITQSPKYLFRKEGQNVTLSCEQNLNHDAMYWYRQDPGQGLRLIYYSQIVNDFQKGDIAEGYSVSREKKESFPLTVTSAQKNPTAFYLCASSVQGATGELFFGEGSRLTVL.